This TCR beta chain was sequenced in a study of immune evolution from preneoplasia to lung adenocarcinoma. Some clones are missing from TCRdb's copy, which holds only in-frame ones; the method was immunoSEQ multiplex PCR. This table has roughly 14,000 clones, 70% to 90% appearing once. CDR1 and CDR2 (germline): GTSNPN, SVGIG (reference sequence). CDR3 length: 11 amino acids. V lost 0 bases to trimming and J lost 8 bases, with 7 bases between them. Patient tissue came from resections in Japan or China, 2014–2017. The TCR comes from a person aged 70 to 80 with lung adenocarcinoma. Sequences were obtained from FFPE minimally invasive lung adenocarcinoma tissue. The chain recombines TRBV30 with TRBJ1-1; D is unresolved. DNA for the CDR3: TGTGCCTGGAGTGTACAAAAAGAAGCTTTCTTT. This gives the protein CAWSVQKEAFF.